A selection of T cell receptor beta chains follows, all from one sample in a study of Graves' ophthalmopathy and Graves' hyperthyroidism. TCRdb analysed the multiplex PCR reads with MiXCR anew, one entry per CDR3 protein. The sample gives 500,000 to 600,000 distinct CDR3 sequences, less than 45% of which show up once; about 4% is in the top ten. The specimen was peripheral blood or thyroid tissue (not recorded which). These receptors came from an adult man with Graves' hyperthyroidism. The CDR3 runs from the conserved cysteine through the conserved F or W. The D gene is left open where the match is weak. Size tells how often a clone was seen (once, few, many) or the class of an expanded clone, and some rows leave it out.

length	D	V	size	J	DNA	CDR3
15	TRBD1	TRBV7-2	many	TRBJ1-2	TGTGCCAGCAGCTACGGACAGGGGAGGGACTATGGCTACACCTTC	CASSYGQGRDYGYTF
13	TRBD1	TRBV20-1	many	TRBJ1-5	TGCAGTGCGCAGGGGGCAGGCAATCAGCCCCAGCATTTT	CSAQGAGNQPQHF
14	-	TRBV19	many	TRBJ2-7	TGTGCCAGTAGTATGACAGTGGGCACCTACGAGCAGTACTTC	CASSMTVGTYEQYF
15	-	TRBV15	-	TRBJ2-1	TGTGCCACCAGCAGAGTTGGAAAGACCGACAATGAGCAGTTCTTC	CATSRVGKTDNEQFF
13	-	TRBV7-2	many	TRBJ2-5	TGTGCCAGCAGCTTATGGGAGGCGGAGACCCAGTACTTC	CASSLWEAETQYF
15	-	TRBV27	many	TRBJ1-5	TGTGCCAGCAGTCTTACCGGGACGGAAACGAGGGCCCAGCATTTT	CASSLTGTETRAQHF
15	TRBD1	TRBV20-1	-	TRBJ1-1	TGCAGTGCCAATCAACCGGGCAGGGGGTTGACTGAAGCTTTCTTT	CSANQPGRGLTEAFF
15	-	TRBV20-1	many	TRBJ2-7	TGCAGTGCTAGACCCAAACCCGGACAGCTCTACGAGCAGTACTTC	CSARPKPGQLYEQYF
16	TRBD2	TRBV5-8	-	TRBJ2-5	TGTGCCAGCAGCTCGGGACTAGCGGGAGTTTCGGGGACCCAGTACTTC	CASSSGLAGVSGTQYF
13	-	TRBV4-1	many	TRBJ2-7	TGCGCCAGCAGCCAAGGCCCGGGGGGCATCCAGTACTTC	CASSQGPGGIQYF
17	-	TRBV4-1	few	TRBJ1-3	TGCGCCAGCAGCCAACCCCAGGACAGCTTCTCTGGAAACACCATATATTTT	CASSQPQDSFSGNTIYF
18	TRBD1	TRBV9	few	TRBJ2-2	TGTGCCAGCAGCGGACAGGGGGCGTCGGGGTGGAACACCGGGGAGCTGTTTTTT	CASSGQGASGWNTGELFF
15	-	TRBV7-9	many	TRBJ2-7	TGTGCCAGCAGCTATTCCTTCGGGGAGAGGGACGAGCAGTACTTC	CASSYSFGERDEQYF
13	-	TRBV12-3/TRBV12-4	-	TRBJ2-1	TGTGCCAGCAGTTTGGGTCTATACAATGAGCAGTTCTTC	CASSLGLYNEQFF
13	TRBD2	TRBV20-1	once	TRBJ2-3	TGCAGTGCTTCAAGCGGGATCACAGATACGCAGTATTTT	CSASSGITDTQYF
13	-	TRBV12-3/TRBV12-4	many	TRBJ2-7	TGTGCCAGCAGTTTAGTACAGGGCGGCGAGCAGTACTTC	CASSLVQGGEQYF
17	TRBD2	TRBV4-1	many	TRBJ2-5	TGCGCCAGCAGCCAAGAAGGACTAGCGGGATACCAAGAGACCCAGTACTTC	CASSQEGLAGYQETQYF
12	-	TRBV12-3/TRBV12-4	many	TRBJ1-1	TGTGCCAGCAGCACTAGGGGGACTGAAGCTTTCTTT	CASSTRGTEAFF
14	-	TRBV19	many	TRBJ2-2	TGTGCCTCGGCGCGTGAGGTGGGGGCCGGGGAGCTGTTTTTT	CASAREVGAGELFF
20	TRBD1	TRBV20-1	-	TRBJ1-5	TGCAGTGCTGGATCCGGGACTAGCGGCAGGGGGCGGTTCAGCAATCAGCCCCAGCATTTT	CSAGSGTSGRGRFSNQPQHF
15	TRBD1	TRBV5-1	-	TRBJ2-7	TGCGCCAGCAGCTCGACCGGGACAGGCACCTACGAGCAGTACTTC	CASSSTGTGTYEQYF
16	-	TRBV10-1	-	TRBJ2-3	TGCGCCAGCAGTGAGGGGCAGGGGAAGAGGACAGATACGCAGTATTTT	CASSEGQGKRTDTQYF
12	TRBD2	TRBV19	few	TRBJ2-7	TGTGCCAGTGCGCCTGGGACTAGCGAGCAGTACTTC	CASAPGTSEQYF
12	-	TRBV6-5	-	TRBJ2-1	TGTGCCAGCAGTTACTCCCCATCTGAGCAGTTCTTC	CASSYSPSEQFF
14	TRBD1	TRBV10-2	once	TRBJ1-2	TGCGCCAGCAGTGAGCCGGACAGGGGATATGGCTACACCTTC	CASSEPDRGYGYTF
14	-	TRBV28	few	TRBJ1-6	TGTGCCGGGGGGCAATCGCTCCATAATTCACCCCTCCACTTT	CAGGQSLHNSPLHF
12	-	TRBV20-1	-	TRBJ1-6	TGCAGTGCTAGAGACTCTGGTTCACCCCTCCACTTT	CSARDSGSPLHF
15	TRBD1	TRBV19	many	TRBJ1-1	TGTGCCAGTAGTCTACGGACAGGGGGGGGCACTGAAGCTTTCTTT	CASSLRTGGGTEAFF
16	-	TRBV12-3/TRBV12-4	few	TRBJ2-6	TGTGCCAGCAGTCCCTGGTGGGGAAGAGAGGCCAACGTCCTGACTTTC	CASSPWWGREANVLTF
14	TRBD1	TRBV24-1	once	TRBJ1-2	TGTGCCACCAGTGAACGGGACAGAAACTATGGCTACACCTTC	CATSERDRNYGYTF
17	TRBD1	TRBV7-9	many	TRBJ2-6	TGTGCCAGCAGCCCAACCAGGGGGCTGGATGGGGCCAACGTCCTGACTTTC	CASSPTRGLDGANVLTF
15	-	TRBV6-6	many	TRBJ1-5	TGTGCCAGCAGTGAGCTCAACTGGGGGAATCAGCCCCAGCATTTT	CASSELNWGNQPQHF
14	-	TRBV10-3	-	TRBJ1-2	TGTGCCATCAGTGAACGGGCAGCTAACCATGGCTACACCTTT	CAISERAANHGYTF
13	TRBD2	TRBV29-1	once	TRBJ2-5	TGCAGCGTCCCGACTAGCGGGGGGGAGACCCAGTACTTC	CSVPTSGGETQYF
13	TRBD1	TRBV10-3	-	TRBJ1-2	TGTGCCAGCAGGCGGGACAGGGTCGGCGGCTACGCCTTC	CASRRDRVGGYAF
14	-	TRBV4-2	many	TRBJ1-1	TGTGCCAGCAGCCAAGCACCGGGTTTGACTGAAGCTTTCTTT	CASSQAPGLTEAFF
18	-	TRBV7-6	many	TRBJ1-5	TGTGCCAGCAGCCTTTATAAGCCGGGACAAGGGAGGTATCAGCCCCAGCATTTT	CASSLYKPGQGRYQPQHF
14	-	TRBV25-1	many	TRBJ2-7	TGTGCCAGCAGTGAAGTACGGAACTCCTACGAGCAGTACTTC	CASSEVRNSYEQYF